This TCR beta chain originates from a study of T-cell memory formation after mild COVID-19. Study summary: TCR clusters were mostly confined to one donor each.

Findings and limits, study-wide: Cross-reactive memory seemingly joined, as some responding clones were found in pre-infection memory. Among CD4+ contracting clones, most were CM and EM, and CD8+ ones EMRA.

On this clonotype itself: Its specificity is unknown.

TCRdb called the 5' RACE reads again in MiXCR, with one record for every CDR3 protein. The sample includes roughly 560,000 distinct CDR3 sequences, over 20% of them seen just once. The CDR3 is 16 residues long. Per germline, CDR1 KGHDR and CDR2 SFDVKD. Deletions cut 2 bases from V and 8 bases from J, with 18 bases between. The clonotype comes from an adult woman who had mild COVID-19 (a few samples of this study predate the infection). Cell type and time point are not known. What was sequenced was PBMCs or a T cell subset sorted from them (not recorded which). This chain connects TRBV24-1 to TRBJ2-1; D perhaps matches TRBD1 (7 bases). The CDR3 is CATSDWRLQGGDEQFF. The CDR3 region has the DNA TGTGCCACCAGTGATTGGAGACTCCAGGGGGGCGATGAGCAGTTCTTC.